Below, one T cell receptor (beta chain) is given with its context. What it recognizes is unknown. The isolated RNA, all of it, was reverse transcribed, so expressed TCRB transcripts were what got sequenced. Clones were sequenced by immunoSEQ multiplex PCR, and TCRdb holds only the in-frame ones, with some missing. In the table there are under 55,000 clones, roughly 39% of which are singletons. This sample is drawn from a study of beta chain features in type 1 diabetes. Study-level results: Type 1 diabetes patients showed a moderate but significant shortening of TCRB CDR3s in all four CD4+ subsets.

From germline, CDR1 is MNHNY and CDR2 SVGAGI (reference sequence). Trimming pared 5 bases from V and 3 bases from J, leaving 13 bases between. The length of the CDR3 is 14 residues. The TCR originated in a young man with type 1 diabetes. The specimen sequenced was Tregs from blood. The chain links TRBV6-6 to TRBJ1-1; TRBD1 is a possible D gene (5 bases). The CDR3, as DNA: TGTGCCAGCAGTAGTCAGGGAGGAGACACTGAAGCTTTCTTT. Translated: CASSSQGGDTEAFF.